These 23 T cell receptor beta chains came from one sample sequenced in a study of T-cell reconstitution after alpha-beta-depleted transplantation in children. This sample's TCRbeta library carried unique molecular identifier barcodes. MiXCR, applied by TCRdb to the PCR reads, yields one record per CDR3 protein. The repertoire includes about 690,000 distinct CDR3 sequences, roughly 15% of them detected once, and 0.9% to 1.2% sits in the top ten. Sequencing was performed on PBMCs from the stem cell graft donor, taken from the stem cell graft. Receptors originate from a human donor who donated a stem cell graft to a child with acute myeloid leukemia.

The chain recombines TRBV20-1 with TRBJ1-5, with TRBD1 as a possible D gene (5 bases). V was cut by 2 bases and J by 6 bases, with 20 bases left in between. Germline lookup yields CDR1 DFQATT and CDR2 SNEGSKA (reference sequence). CDR3 length equals 16 residues. The CDR3 region has the DNA TGCAGTGCTAGAAGACCCGGGGCAGGGCTGGGTCAGCCCCAGCATTTT. Its translation: CSARRPGAGLGQPQHF.

There are many counts of this clonotype. This chain joins TRBV29-1 and TRBJ2-5; unclear D gene. Trimming took off 7 bases at V and 2 bases at J, with 14 bases between the two ends. Per the germline V gene, CDR1 is SQVTM and CDR2 is ANQGSEA. The length of the CDR3 is 13 residues. Here the CDR3 DNA reads TGCAGCGCCTGCCGGACGGTTCAAGAGACCCAGTACTTC. Its translation: CSACRTVQETQYF.

With respect to this clonotype: A much larger clone differs from this one at a single base, so this may be a read error. The CDR3 reads CASSLFLTVNTEASF. The CDR3 DNA follows: TGTGCCAGCAGCTTGTTCCTGACGGTGAACACTGAAGCTTCCTTT. The J gene is TRBJ1-1, the V gene TRBV5-5, with unresolved D. The CDR3 has 15 amino acids. Germline CDR1 SGHKS, CDR2 YYEKEE (reference sequence). Based on the CDR3 plus reference TRBV5-5 and TRBJ1-1, the full variable domain is DAGVTQSPTHLIKTRGQQVTLRCSPISGHKSVSWYQQVLGQGPQFIFQYYEKEERGRGNFPDRFSARQFPNYSSELNVNALLLGDSALYLCASSLFLTVNTEASFGQGTRLTVV.

The CDR3 nucleotides are TGTGCCAGCAGTTCCACCGCGGGGGGGCGAGATACGCAGTATTTT. Residues: CASSSTAGGRDTQYF. This rearrangement joins TRBV12-3 or TRBV12-4 to TRBJ2-3, with 9 bases fitting TRBD2. V lost 4 bases and J lost 5; bases outside the gene matches: 7. The CDR3 has 15 residues.

The chain joins TRBV21-1 to TRBJ2-1; the table calls TRBD2, which could not be checked here. TRBV21-1 is described as a pseudogene. The CDR3 spans 13 residues. The CDR3 loop is CASSKEEQRYPFF. The DNA of the CDR3 is TGTGCCAGCAGCAAAGAGGAACAGCGCTACCCGTTCTTC.

The chain employs TRBV29-1 and TRBJ1-1, with TRBD1 matching 11 bases. Looked up from germline, CDR1 is SQVTM and CDR2 is ANQGSEA. V shed 6 bases, J shed 4 bases, and the junction held 4 bases outside the gene matches. The CDR3 consists of 13 residues. The CDR3 here is CSVTGQGATEAFF. CDR3 DNA sequence: TGCAGCGTCACAGGACAGGGGGCCACTGAAGCTTTCTTT.

This clonotype has more than one count but fewer than ten. The CDR3 sequence: CASSYFDSEDEKLFF. CDR3 DNA sequence: TGTGCCAGCAGCTATTTCGACTCCGAGGATGAAAAACTGTTTTTT. The chain is built from TRBV5-6 and TRBJ1-4; no firm D call. V was shortened by 3 bases and J by 6 bases, with 15 bases between the two germline ends. In germline, CDR1 is SGHDT, CDR2 YYEEEE. The CDR3 consists of 15 residues. Full variable domain (missing parts from reference TRBV5-6 and TRBJ1-4): DAGVTQSPTHLIKTRGQQVTLRCSPKSGHDTVSWYQQALGQGPQFIFQYYEEEERQRGNFPDRFSGHQFPNYSSELNVNALLLGDSALYLCASSYFDSEDEKLFFGSGTQLSVL.

This clonotype was counted a few times. The J gene is TRBJ2-7, the V gene TRBV20-1, with a tentative D call TRBD2 (6 bases). V shed 3 bases and J shed 3 bases, with 18 bases lying between them. CDR3 length: 15 amino acids. CDR1 is DFQATT and CDR2 is SNEGSKA in the germline V gene (reference sequence). CDR3 residues: CSARKDPSDYYEQYF. DNA for the CDR3: TGCAGTGCTAGGAAGGACCCCTCGGACTACTACGAGCAGTACTTC.

This clonotype has only a few counts. Here the CDR3 DNA reads TGTGCCAGCAGCTCACTAGCGGGACCTTCCAGGGATACGCAGTATTTT. Its translation is CASSSLAGPSRDTQYF. The chain couples TRBV13 to TRBJ2-3, with 10 bases fitting TRBD2. With 4 bases clipped from V and 6 bases from J, the junction kept 10 bases outside the gene matches. The CDR3 extends over 16 amino acids. Germline CDR1 reads PRHDT; CDR2 reads FYEKMQ (reference sequence).

The chain recombines TRBV11-2 with TRBJ1-1, with D maybe TRBD1 (5 bases). The CDR3 runs to 14 residues. Trimming took 6 bases from V and 5 from J, leaving 16 bases between them. From germline, CDR1 is SGHAT and CDR2 FQNNGV. DNA for the CDR3: TGTGCCAGCAGAGAAGGGACGGTGGGGACTGAAGCTTTCTTT. Translated: CASREGTVGTEAFF. The full variable domain, completed using reference TRBV11-2 and TRBJ1-1, is EAGVAQSPRYKIIEKRQSVAFWCNPISGHATLYWYQQILGQGPKLLIQFQNNGVVDDSQLPKDRFSAERLKGVDSTLKIQPAKLEDSAVYLCASREGTVGTEAFFGQGTRLTVV.

This clonotype appeared many times. The CDR3 here is CSANRGRGLYNEQFF. The CDR3 bases are TGCAGTGCCAACCGGGGGCGGGGGCTCTACAATGAGCAGTTCTTC. This chain joins TRBV20-1 and TRBJ2-1; D perhaps matches TRBD2 (7 bases). Trimming cost V 6 bases and J 3 bases, with 18 bases left between them. Germline V gene data show CDR1 as DFQATT and CDR2 as SNEGSKA (reference sequence). The CDR3 consists of 15 residues.

In this sample, this clonotype turned up many times. V is TRBV15 and J is TRBJ2-7; 9 bases line up with TRBD1. The CDR3 sequence is 14 residues long. V was pared by 4 bases and J by 3 bases, with 4 bases of the junction left unmatched. Per the germline V gene, CDR1 is LNHNV and CDR2 is YYDKDF (reference sequence). CDR3 sequence: CATSTRQGVYEQYV. As DNA, the CDR3 is TGTGCCACCAGCACCCGACAGGGGGTCTACGAGCAGTACGTC.

This clonotype was seen a handful of times. V and J are TRBV7-9 and TRBJ2-7, with no clear D. Germline CDR1 is SEHNR and CDR2 is FQNEAQ (reference sequence). CDR3 length equals 12 residues. Trimming took 2 bases from V and 2 from J, leaving 4 bases between them. The CDR3 DNA reads as TGTGCCAGCAGCTTAATCCCCTACGAGCAGTACGTC. This gives the protein CASSLIPYEQYV.

The chain recombines TRBV6-5 with TRBJ2-2; 10 bases are a match to TRBD2. The CDR3 is 16 amino acids. V gave up 2 bases and J gave up 2 bases; unmatched junction bases: 2. CDR1 and CDR2 from the germline V gene are MNHEY and SVGAGI. Here the CDR3 DNA reads TGTGCCAGCAGTTACCGACTAGCGGGTAACACCGGGGAGCTGTTTTTT. Amino acids: CASSYRLAGNTGELFF.

This clonotype was found a few times. This sequence joins TRBV4-3 and TRBJ2-1, with no clear D. This CDR3 spans 19 amino acids. V gave up 0 bases and J gave up 7 bases, with 25 bases separating them. Germline CDR1 LGHNA, CDR2 YSLEER. The CDR3 here is CASSQEDKAAQAIMNEQFF. Here the CDR3 DNA reads TGCGCCAGCAGCCAAGAAGACAAGGCGGCGCAGGCGATTATGAATGAGCAGTTCTTC.

V is TRBV5-1 and J is TRBJ1-1, with D possibly being TRBD1 (5 bases). CDR3 length: 15 amino acids. Trimming shortened V by 4 bases and J by 1 base, and 14 bases separated the two germline ends. Germline V gives CDR1 SGHRS, CDR2 YFSETQ. The CDR3 loop is CASSSELGGNTEAFF. The CDR3 DNA follows: TGCGCCAGCAGCAGTGAGTTGGGGGGGAACACTGAAGCTTTCTTT. The entire variable domain, with the rest obtained from reference TRBV5-1 and TRBJ1-1, is as follows: KAGVTQTPRYLIKTRGQQVTLSCSPISGHRSVSWYQQTPGQGLQFLFEYFSETQRNKGNFPGRFSGRQFSNSRSEMNVSTLELGDSALYLCASSSELGGNTEAFFGQGTRLTVV.

The rearrangement uses TRBV7-9 and TRBJ1-2, with 8 bases lining up with TRBD1. CDR3 size: 14 residues. Germline loops: CDR1 SEHNR, CDR2 FQNEAQ (reference sequence). The ends lost 2 bases at V and 8 bases at J; junction bases unmatched: 7. As DNA, the CDR3 is TGTGCCAGCAGCTTAACAGGGGGTTGGGAAGGCTACACCTTC. Encoded protein: CASSLTGGWEGYTF.

This clonotype was counted between two and nine times. V and J are TRBV2 and TRBJ2-7; a possible D gene is TRBD1 (5 bases). CDR1 SNHLY and CDR2 FYNNEI come from the germline V gene. Trimming pared 3 bases from V and 8 bases from J, leaving 14 bases between. The CDR3 is 13 amino acids. The CDR3 reads CASSDGNRSKQYV. CDR3 coding DNA: TGTGCCAGCAGTGATGGAAACAGGAGTAAGCAGTACGTC.

This clonotype was seen ten or more times. The chain combines TRBV20-1 with TRBJ2-7, with D perhaps TRBD1 or TRBD2 (5 bases each). V lost 6 bases and J 4 bases, leaving 10 bases between the germline ends. CDR3 size: 11 residues. Germline CDR1 reads DFQATT; CDR2 reads SNEGSKA (reference sequence). Written as DNA, the CDR3 is TGCAGTGCCTCCGGGACGTACGAGCAGTACGTC. Its protein product is CSASGTYEQYV.

The table lists this clonotype with many counts. V gene TRBV10-3 combines with J gene TRBJ1-1; D is undetermined. The germline V gene has CDR1 ENHRY and CDR2 SYGVKD. The CDR3 runs 14 residues. The V end was cut by 2 bases, the J end by 1 base, with 8 bases between. The CDR3 region has the DNA TGTGCCATCAGTGAGCGTCAGGAGAACACTGAAGCTTTCTTT. It encodes CAISERQENTEAFF.

There are many counts of this clonotype. The chain joins TRBV27 to TRBJ1-1, with D unclear. Germline V gene lookup returns CDR1 MNHEY and CDR2 SMNVEV (reference sequence). The CDR3 spans 15 residues. Trimming removed 4 bases at V and 2 bases at J, with 14 bases between. The chain's CDR3 is CASSSQPALNTEAFF. The CDR3 DNA reads as TGTGCCAGCAGTTCTCAACCGGCTCTTAACACTGAAGCTTTCTTT.

The chain recombines TRBV4-1 with TRBJ1-1; D possibly corresponds to TRBD1 (5 bases). From germline, CDR1 is MGHRA and CDR2 YSYEKL. The CDR3 is 15 residues long. Trimming took 6 bases from V and 0 from J, leaving 14 bases between them. The CDR3 DNA follows: TGCGCCAGCAGGGGACTTTCGGCCATGAACACTGAAGCTTTCTTT. It translates to CASRGLSAMNTEAFF.

The rearrangement links TRBV7-8 to TRBJ2-7; TRBD1 matches 7 bases. The trim removed 4 bases at V and 4 bases at J, leaving 13 bases unmatched. CDR1 SGHVS and CDR2 FQNEAQ come from the germline V gene. CDR3 size: 16 residues. The CDR3 protein is CASSSGATGAVYEQYV. CDR3 nucleotide sequence: TGTGCCAGCAGCTCCGGGGCTACAGGGGCGGTTTACGAGCAGTACGTC.